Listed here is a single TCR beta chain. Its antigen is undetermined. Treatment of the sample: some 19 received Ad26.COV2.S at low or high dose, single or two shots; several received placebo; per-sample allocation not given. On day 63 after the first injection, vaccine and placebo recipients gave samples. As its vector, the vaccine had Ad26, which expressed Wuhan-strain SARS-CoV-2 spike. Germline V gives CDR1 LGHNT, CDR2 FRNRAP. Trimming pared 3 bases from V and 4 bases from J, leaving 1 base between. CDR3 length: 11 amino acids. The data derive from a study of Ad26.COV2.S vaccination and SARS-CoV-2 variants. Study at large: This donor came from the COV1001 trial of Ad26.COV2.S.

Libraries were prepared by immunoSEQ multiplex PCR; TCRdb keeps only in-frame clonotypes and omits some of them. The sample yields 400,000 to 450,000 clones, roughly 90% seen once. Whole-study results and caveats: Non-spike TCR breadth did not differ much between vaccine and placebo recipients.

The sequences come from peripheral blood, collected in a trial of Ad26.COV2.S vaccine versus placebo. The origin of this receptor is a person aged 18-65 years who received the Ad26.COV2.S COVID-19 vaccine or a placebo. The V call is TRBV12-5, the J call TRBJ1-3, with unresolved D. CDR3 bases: TGTGCTAGTGGTTTCGGAAACACCATATATTTT. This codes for CASGFGNTIYF. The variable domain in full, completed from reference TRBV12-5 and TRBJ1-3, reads DARVTQTPRHKVTEMGQEVTMRCQPILGHNTVFWYRQTMMQGLELLAYFRNRAPLDDSGMPKDRFSAEMPDATLATLKIQPSEPRDSAVYFCASGFGNTIYFGEGSWLTVV.